This entry concerns a single TCR beta chain. Antigen specificity is unknown. The record originates from a study of T-cell memory formation after mild COVID-19. Overall study: TCR clustering was largely donor specific.

One entry per CDR3 protein, called by TCRdb with MiXCR from the 5' RACE reads. Among approximately 570,000 distinct CDR3 sequences listed, about a sixth were seen once. CDR3 length: 17 residues. Germline loops: CDR1 MGHRA, CDR2 YSYEKL. Trimming removed 0 bases at V and 3 bases at J, with 17 bases between. The study, taken as a whole, reports: Some clones that responded were present in memory (sampled pre-infection), which suggests cross-reactive memory joined. Day 15 to 85 contracting clones showed balanced CD4/CD8; day 15 to 37 expanders favored CD4+.

This TCR was recovered from an adult woman who had mild COVID-19 (a few samples of this study predate the infection). Cell type and time point are not known. The chain employs TRBV4-1 and TRBJ1-2; no firm D call. The sequencing input was PBMCs or a T cell subset sorted from them (not recorded which). CDR3 nucleotides: TGCGCCAGCAGCCAAGAAGTAATTAGGACCGCGGACTATGGCTACACCTTC. Translation: CASSQEVIRTADYGYTF.